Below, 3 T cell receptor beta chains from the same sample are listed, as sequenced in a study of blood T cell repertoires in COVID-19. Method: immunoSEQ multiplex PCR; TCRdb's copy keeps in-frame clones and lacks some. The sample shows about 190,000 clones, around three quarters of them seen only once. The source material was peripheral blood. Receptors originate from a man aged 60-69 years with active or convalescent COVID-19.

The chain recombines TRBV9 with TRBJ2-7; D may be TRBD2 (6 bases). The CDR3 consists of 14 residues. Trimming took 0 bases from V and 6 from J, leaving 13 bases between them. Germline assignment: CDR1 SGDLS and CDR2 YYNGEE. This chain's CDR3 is CASSVDWGGGEQYF. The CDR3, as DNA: TGTGCCAGCAGCGTAGATTGGGGAGGTGGCGAGCAGTACTTC.

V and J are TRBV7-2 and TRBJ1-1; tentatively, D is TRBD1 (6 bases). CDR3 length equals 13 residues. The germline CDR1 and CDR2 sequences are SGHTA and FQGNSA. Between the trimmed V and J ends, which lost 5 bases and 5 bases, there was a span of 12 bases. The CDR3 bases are TGTGCCAGCAGCCCCGACAGGCGAACTGAAGCTTTCTTT. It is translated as CASSPDRRTEAFF.

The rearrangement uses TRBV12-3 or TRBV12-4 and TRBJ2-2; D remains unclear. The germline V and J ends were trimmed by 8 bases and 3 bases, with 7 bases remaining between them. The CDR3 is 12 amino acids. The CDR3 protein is CASLGDTGELFF. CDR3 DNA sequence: TGTGCCAGCTTAGGAGACACCGGGGAGCTGTTTTTT.